Here is one TCR beta chain with its context. The trim removed 7 bases at V and 9 bases at J, leaving 6 bases unmatched. The V gene's germline CDR1 is MNHEY and CDR2 SMNVEV (reference sequence). The CDR3 length is 12 residues. The sort gate was single viable CD3+CD4+CD8-CD45RO+ cells for memory CD4+ T cells. Repertoires were generated with immunoSEQ multiplex PCR, while TCRdb's copy carries only in-frame clones and drops some. This table has 54,000 or so clones, roughly 81% appearing once. The data originate from a study of memory CD4+ T cells and cytomegalovirus serostatus. The TCR sequence derives from an adult in good health and CMV-seronegative. The rearrangement links TRBV27 to TRBJ2-1, with TRBD1 matching 7 bases. The specimen sequenced was memory CD4+ T cells from blood. CDR3 loop: CASKTGASEQFF. The CDR3 DNA is TGTGCCAGCAAAACAGGGGCGAGTGAGCAGTTCTTC.